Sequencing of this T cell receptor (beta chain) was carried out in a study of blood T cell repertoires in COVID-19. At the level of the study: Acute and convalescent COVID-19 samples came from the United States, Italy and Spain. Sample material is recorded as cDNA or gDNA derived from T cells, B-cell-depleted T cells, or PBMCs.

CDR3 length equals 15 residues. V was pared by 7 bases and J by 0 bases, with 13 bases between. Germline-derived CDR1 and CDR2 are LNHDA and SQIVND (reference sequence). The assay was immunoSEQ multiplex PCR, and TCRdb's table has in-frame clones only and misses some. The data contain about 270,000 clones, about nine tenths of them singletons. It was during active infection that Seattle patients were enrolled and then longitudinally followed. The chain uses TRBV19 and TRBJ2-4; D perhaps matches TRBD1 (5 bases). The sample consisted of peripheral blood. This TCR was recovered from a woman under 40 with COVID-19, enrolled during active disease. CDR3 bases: TGTGCCAGTACAGGGTACAACCAAGCCAAAAACATTCAGTACTTC. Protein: CASTGYNQAKNIQYF.